The 27 T cell receptor beta chains given below trace back to one sample, sequenced in a study of shared clonotypes between healthy human individuals. TCRdb's copy holds only in-frame clones and misses some; the assay was immunoSEQ multiplex PCR. The repertoire includes a few million clones, around 93% of them detected once, and more than 0.35% sits in the top ten. Source material: naive CD4+ T cells from PBMCs. The subset is: CD45RA+ positively selected. The receptors originated from a young man in good health. Some clones in this sample may be carry-over from other donors' samples.

This clone showed up just once. The chain has TRBV18 and TRBJ2-5; possible D gene TRBD1, 5 bases. The CDR3 spans 15 residues. The germline V and J ends were trimmed by 3 bases and 0 bases, with 11 bases remaining between them. CDR1 and CDR2 from the germline V gene are KGHSH and LQKENI. The CDR3 coding sequence is TGTGCCAGCTCACCTATGCAGGGAAACCAAGAGACCCAGTACTTC. It codes for CASSPMQGNQETQYF.

The chain links TRBV2 to TRBJ1-3; 7 bases fit TRBD1. V trimming: 6 bases; J trimming: 8 bases; junction bases outside the gene matches: 4. This CDR3 is 12 amino acids long. The germline CDR1 and CDR2 sequences are SNHLY and FYNNEI. CDR3 region: CASSSGGDTIYF. The CDR3 nucleotides are TGTGCCAGCAGCTCAGGGGGGGACACCATATATTTT.

The V gene is TRBV10-1, the J gene TRBJ2-7; 7 bases are shared with TRBD1. Per germline, CDR1 WNHNN and CDR2 SYGVQD (reference sequence). The junction had 9 bases not matched to a gene; V was cut back by 10 bases and J by 0 bases. The CDR3 spans 14 residues. CDR3: CAIPPGGPSYEQYF. The CDR3 coding sequence is TGCGCCATCCCACCAGGGGGTCCCTCCTACGAGCAGTACTTC.

This chain joins TRBV28 and TRBJ1-2; D not resolved. This CDR3 contains 15 residues. Germline-derived CDR1 and CDR2 are MDHEN and SYDVKM. The V end was cut by 11 bases, the J end by 0 bases, with 19 bases between. For the CDR3, the DNA is TGTGCCGGGAGACGGATGACTGACTCTAACTATGGCTACACCTTC. Amino acid sequence: CAGRRMTDSNYGYTF.

This sequence joins TRBV28 and TRBJ1-5, with D uncertain. CDR1 and CDR2 (germline): MDHEN, SYDVKM. The CDR3 has 13 residues. Trimming left V 3 bases short and J 1 base short, with 4 bases between. CDR3 DNA sequence: TGTGCCAGCAGTTTGGCCAGCAATCAGCCCCAGCATTTT. Encoded protein: CASSLASNQPQHF. Together with reference TRBV28 and TRBJ1-5, the CDR3 gives the full variable domain: DVKVTQSSRYLVKRTGEKVFLECVQDMDHENMFWYRQDPGLGLRLIYFSYDVKMKEKGDIPEGYSVSREKKERFSLILESASTNQTSMYLCASSLASNQPQHFGDGTRLSIL.

With regard to this clone: The same CDR3 arises from other DNA sequences in this sample as well. The chain couples TRBV18 to TRBJ2-5; no reliable D call. The CDR3 is 12 residues long. V shed 6 bases and J shed 0 bases, with 5 bases lying between them. Germline lookup yields CDR1 KGHSH and CDR2 LQKENI. The CDR3 reads CASSADQETQYF. As DNA, the CDR3 is TGTGCCAGCTCGGCAGACCAAGAGACCCAGTACTTC.

DNA for the CDR3: TGTGCCAGCAGCGACTATGAGGCGGGAGTGGACACCGGGGAGCTGTTTTTT. This encodes CASSDYEAGVDTGELFF. The chain is built from TRBV11-1 and TRBJ2-2, with 7 bases identical to TRBD2. CDR1 and CDR2 from the germline V gene are SGHAT and FQDESV (reference sequence). This CDR3 spans 17 amino acids. The V gene end was trimmed by 5 bases and the J gene end by 3 bases; junction bases not matched to a gene: 12. The complete variable domain, with remaining parts taken from reference TRBV11-1 and TRBJ2-2, reads EAEVAQSPRYKITEKSQAVAFWCDPISGHATLYWYRQILGQGPELLVQFQDESVVDDSQLPKDRFSAERLKGVDSTLKIQPAELGDSAMYLCASSDYEAGVDTGELFFGEGSRLTVL.

The J gene is TRBJ2-5, the V gene TRBV7-9; D is unresolved. With 1 base removed from V and 7 bases from J, the gap between germline ends came to 7 bases. Per germline, CDR1 SEHNR and CDR2 FQNEAQ (reference sequence). This CDR3 is 12 amino acids long. CDR3 DNA: TGTGCCAGCAGCTTAGGGGTAGGGACCCAGTACTTC. Translation: CASSLGVGTQYF.

The chain carries TRBV28 and TRBJ1-4; 7 bases are a match to TRBD1. Looked up from germline, CDR1 is MDHEN and CDR2 is SYDVKM. V lost 3 bases to trimming and J lost 3 bases; unmatched junction nucleotides: 7. There are 16 residues in the CDR3. CDR3 residues: CASSLSQTGSNEKLFF. The CDR3 DNA sequence: TGTGCCAGCAGTTTGTCTCAGACAGGGTCTAATGAAAAACTGTTTTTT.

This clone came up once. The rearrangement links TRBV9 to TRBJ2-1, with D possibly called TRBD1 or TRBD2 (5 bases each). The germline gives CDR1 SGDLS, CDR2 YYNGEE. Trimming removed 0 bases from V and 8 bases from J, with 18 bases in between. The CDR3 length is 16 residues. CDR3 loop: CASSVARDPGGDEQFF. As DNA, the CDR3 is TGTGCCAGCAGCGTAGCCCGGGACCCCGGCGGCGATGAGCAGTTCTTC.

The chain combines TRBV6-6 with TRBJ2-5, with 8 bases identical to TRBD1. Germline V lookup: CDR1 MNHNY, CDR2 SVGAGI (reference sequence). The CDR3 is 13 amino acids. The junction had 4 bases not matched to a gene; V was cut back by 6 bases and J by 4 bases. The DNA of the CDR3 is TGTGCCAGCAGCCCAGGGGGCGCAGAGACCCAGTACTTC. It is translated as CASSPGGAETQYF.

This rearrangement joins TRBV5-4 to TRBJ1-1; 9 nucleotides agree with TRBD1. The length of the CDR3 is 15 residues. Germline V gene lookup returns CDR1 SGHNT and CDR2 YYREEE (reference sequence). The junction had 6 bases not matched to a gene; V was cut back by 1 base and J by 5 bases. The CDR3 loop reads CASSLPLQGATEAFF. CDR3 DNA: TGTGCCAGCAGCTTGCCTCTACAGGGGGCGACTGAAGCTTTCTTT.

The CDR3 protein is CATSQGPGNTIYF. CDR3 in DNA: TGTGCCACCTCACAAGGGCCTGGAAACACCATATATTTT. This chain uses TRBV6-5 with TRBJ1-3; no clear D. There are 13 residues in the CDR3. Germline V gene sequence: CDR1 MNHEY, CDR2 SVGAGI. V was trimmed by 10 bases and J by 2 bases, leaving 12 bases between them.

The chain joins TRBV19 to TRBJ2-7; the D gene is possibly TRBD1 (6 bases). Germline-derived CDR1 and CDR2 are LNHDA and SQIVND (reference sequence). The CDR3 is made up of 12 amino acids. V shed 9 bases and J shed 3 bases, with 12 bases lying between them. CDR3 amino acids: CASEQGYYEQYF. The CDR3 DNA sequence: TGTGCCAGCGAACAGGGTTACTACGAGCAGTACTTC.

The CDR3 protein is CASSEQYRGPGYEQYF. The CDR3 DNA reads TGTGCCAGCTCAGAACAATACAGGGGGCCAGGGTACGAGCAGTACTTC. The chain links TRBV18 to TRBJ2-7; 9 bases map to TRBD1. Germline-derived CDR1 and CDR2 are KGHSH and LQKENI. V lost 5 bases, J lost 4 bases, and 12 bases stayed unmatched. The length of the CDR3 is 16 residues. Together with reference TRBV18 and TRBJ2-7, the CDR3 gives the full variable domain: NAGVMQNPRHLVRRRGQEARLRCSPMKGHSHVYWYRQLPEEGLKFMVYLQKENIIDESGMPKERFSAEFPKEGPSILRIQQVVRGDSAAYFCASSEQYRGPGYEQYFGPGTRLTVT.

This chain links TRBV25-1 with TRBJ2-3; D call uncertain. The CDR3 covers 16 residues. The germline V gene has CDR1 MGHDK and CDR2 SYGVNS. V was shortened by 3 bases and J by 0 bases, with 13 bases between the two germline ends. CDR3 DNA: TGTGCCAGCAGTGACCACTTAGGCACCAGCACAGATACGCAGTATTTT. Translating gives CASSDHLGTSTDTQYF. Variable domain in full (rest from reference TRBV25-1 and TRBJ2-3): EADIYQTPRYLVIGTGKKITLECSQTMGHDKMYWYQQDPGMELHLIHYSYGVNSTEKGDLSSESTVSRIRTEHFPLTLESARPSHTSQYLCASSDHLGTSTDTQYFGPGTRLTVL.

V gene TRBV28 combines with J gene TRBJ1-4; maybe TRBD1 (5 bases). The CDR3 is 17 residues long. Trimming pared 3 bases from V and 3 bases from J, leaving 17 bases between. CDR1 MDHEN and CDR2 SYDVKM come from the germline V gene. The CDR3 bases are TGTGCCAGCAGTTTGTGGGACGCCGGGAGCCCTAATGAAAAACTGTTTTTT. Encoded protein: CASSLWDAGSPNEKLFF.

This chain links TRBV10-3 with TRBJ2-1, with D unclear. The CDR3 consists of 13 residues. Per the germline V gene, CDR1 is ENHRY and CDR2 is SYGVKD. Deletions cut 9 bases from V and 0 bases from J, with 9 bases between. The CDR3 nucleotides read TGTGCCATTGGACCGAGCTCCTACAATGAGCAGTTCTTC. Translating it yields CAIGPSSYNEQFF.

V and J are TRBV7-8 and TRBJ1-1; TRBD1 agrees at 10 bases. Germline V CDR1 and CDR2: SGHVS, FQNEAQ. CDR3 length: 14 residues. V trimming: 3 bases; J trimming: 4 bases; junction bases outside the gene matches: 2. CDR3 DNA sequence: TGTGCCAGCAGCTTGCGGACAGGGGGCACTGAAGCTTTCTTT. It translates to CASSLRTGGTEAFF. Full variable domain (rest looked up from reference TRBV7-8 and TRBJ1-1): GAGVSQSPRYKVAKRGQDVALRCDPISGHVSLFWYQQALGQGPEFLTYFQNEAQLDKSGLPSDRFFAERPEGSVSTLKIQRTQQEDSAVYLCASSLRTGGTEAFFGQGTRLTVV.

Concerning this clone: This CDR3 is also generated by other DNA sequences in the sample. V and J are TRBV9 and TRBJ2-5; possibly TRBD2 for D (6 bases). With 2 bases removed from V and 1 base from J, the gap between germline ends came to 9 bases. This CDR3 is 14 amino acids long. CDR1 and CDR2 (germline): SGDLS, YYNGEE. For the CDR3, the DNA is TGTGCCAGCAGCGTTTTTAGCGGCCAAGAGACCCAGTACTTC. Translating gives CASSVFSGQETQYF. Full variable domain (remainder filled in from reference TRBV9 and TRBJ2-5): DSGVTQTPKHLITATGQRVTLRCSPRSGDLSVYWYQQSLDQGLQFLIQYYNGEERAKGNILERFSAQQFPDLHSELNLSSLELGDSALYFCASSVFSGQETQYFGPGTRLLVL.

The chain carries TRBV19 and TRBJ1-1; D is uncertain. Per germline, CDR1 LNHDA and CDR2 SQIVND (reference sequence). CDR3 size: 14 residues. V lost 7 bases and J 3 bases, leaving 15 bases between the germline ends. The CDR3 nucleotides are TGTGCCAGTAAGGTGCGAGGGTCTGACACTGAAGCTTTCTTT. Its translation: CASKVRGSDTEAFF.

In its sample, this clone was seen a few times. The rearrangement joins TRBV5-3 to TRBJ1-5; D uncertain. TRBV5-3 carries the ORF label, with uncertain function. CDR3 length: 13 residues. The germline V and J ends were trimmed by 1 base and 6 bases, with 8 bases remaining between them. The CDR3 DNA is TGTGCCAGAAGCTTGTTGTCGTCTCAGCCCCAGCATTTT. This gives the protein CARSLLSSQPQHF.

The gene calls are TRBV10-1 and TRBJ2-1, with TRBD2 matching over 9 bases. Trimming removed 1 base from V and 12 bases from J; junction bases left unmatched: 4. The CDR3 consists of 13 residues. Germline-derived CDR1 and CDR2 are WNHNN and SYGVQD (reference sequence). CDR3 amino acids: CASSEWGLARQFF. As DNA, the CDR3 is TGCGCCAGCAGTGAGTGGGGACTAGCAAGGCAGTTCTTC.

This clone was counted a single time. The rearrangement links TRBV5-1 to TRBJ2-5; TRBD2 agrees at 7 bases. The CDR3 loop spans 14 amino acids. With V trimmed by 4 bases and J by 5 bases, 8 bases remained unmatched. Per germline, CDR1 SGHRS and CDR2 YFSETQ. The chain's CDR3 is CASSPRLADETQYF. CDR3 sequence (DNA): TGCGCCAGCAGCCCGAGACTAGCTGATGAGACCCAGTACTTC.

The chain has TRBV2 and TRBJ1-2; D uncertain. CDR1 is SNHLY, CDR2 FYNNEI, per germline. The CDR3 runs 11 residues. Deletions cut 6 bases from V and 4 bases from J, with 6 bases between. CDR3 nucleotides: TGTGCCAGCAGCCAGACCTATGGCTACACCTTC. Protein product: CASSQTYGYTF.

The J gene is TRBJ2-7, the V gene TRBV7-2; the D is unclear. V was cut by 6 bases and J by 1 base, with 13 bases left in between. The germline gives CDR1 SGHTA, CDR2 FQGNSA. The CDR3 is 14 amino acids. CDR3: CASSSGPQSYEQYF. The DNA for the CDR3 is TGTGCCAGCAGTTCCGGACCGCAGTCCTACGAGCAGTACTTC.

This chain joins TRBV7-2 and TRBJ1-1; unclear D gene. The V gene lost 5 bases and the J gene lost 1 base, with 11 bases spanning the gap. CDR1 is SGHTA, CDR2 FQGNSA, per germline. This CDR3 contains 14 residues. CDR3 region: CASSLPLGNTEAFF. The CDR3 DNA reads as TGTGCCAGCAGCCTCCCCCTGGGGAACACTGAAGCTTTCTTT.